Listed here is a single TCR beta chain. The data were obtained in a study of T-cell reconstitution after alpha-beta-depleted transplantation in children. The CDR3 has 14 amino acids. V lost 5 bases, J lost 0 bases, and 11 bases lay in between. Germline V lookup: CDR1 MGHDK, CDR2 SYGVNS. Unique molecular identifiers were incorporated during preparation of the TCRbeta library. TCRdb called the PCR reads again in MiXCR, with one record for every CDR3 protein. There are approximately 590,000 distinct CDR3 sequences in the sample; over 9.5% occur only once, and about 4.2% lies in the top ten. The V call is TRBV25-1, the J call TRBJ2-7; perhaps TRBD1 as D (6 bases). Sequencing was performed on PBMCs from the stem cell graft donor, taken from the stem cell graft. This clonotype was sampled from a human donor who donated a stem cell graft to a child with acute myeloid leukemia. CDR3 region: CASSRDISSYEQYF. CDR3 DNA: TGTGCCAGCAGTCGGGACATCAGCTCCTACGAGCAGTACTTC.